The 5 T cell receptor beta chains listed next were all sequenced from one sample in a study of blood T cell repertoires in COVID-19 (dated by TCRdb to 2020 to 2022). Libraries were made using the immunoSEQ multiplex PCR assay. Imported from immuneACCESS, the table was reduced by TCRdb to in-frame sequences with V and J called. These copies leave out some clones; in studies compared against another copy, an unresolved V gene accounts for under half, and the cause of the remainder is not known. For this sample the table gives about 280,000 clones, of which about 88% were detected only once. Of the sample, over 9% falls within the top ten clones. Sequencing used peripheral blood. The receptors originated from a woman younger than 45 with COVID-19, enrolled during active disease.

The chain uses TRBV4-1 and TRBJ2-1; 9 bases map to TRBD2. V was pared by 0 bases and J by 1 base, with 7 bases of the junction left unmatched. The CDR3 covers 18 residues. Germline V gives CDR1 MGHRA, CDR2 YSYEKL. The CDR3: CASSQDPRAGGSYNEQFF. Written as DNA, the CDR3 is TGCGCCAGCAGCCAAGATCCTCGAGCGGGAGGTTCCTACAATGAGCAGTTCTTC.

This clone showed up just once. As DNA, the CDR3 is TGTGCCACCAGCAGCACAGCGGGATGGGGGACCGGGGAGCTGTTTTTT. It encodes CATSSTAGWGTGELFF. The chain combines TRBV15 with TRBJ2-2, with TRBD2 matching over 7 bases. Unmatched junction bases numbered 9, after V lost 3 bases and J lost 5 bases. The length of the CDR3 is 16 residues. CDR1 LNHNV and CDR2 YYDKDF come from the germline V gene (reference sequence).

A word on this clone: The same CDR3 arises from other DNA sequences in this sample as well. The gene calls are TRBV27 and TRBJ2-7; D ambiguous. V lost 3 bases to trimming and J lost 2 bases, with 8 bases between them. The germline CDR1 and CDR2 sequences are MNHEY and SMNVEV (reference sequence). The CDR3 runs to 13 residues. The CDR3 loop is CASSLAQTYEQYF. In nucleotides, the CDR3 is TGTGCCAGCAGTTTGGCACAGACCTACGAGCAGTACTTC.

This chain joins TRBV12-3 or TRBV12-4 and TRBJ1-1; D gene uncertain. The CDR3 extends over 13 amino acids. V was cut by 1 base and J by 3 bases, with 6 bases left in between. CDR3 DNA: TGTGCCAGCAGTTTAGGAGAGGACACTGAAGCTTTCTTT. This sequence encodes CASSLGEDTEAFF.

This rearrangement joins TRBV5-1 to TRBJ1-2; TRBD1 matches 7 bases. Germline CDR1 SGHRS, CDR2 YFSETQ. The CDR3 spans 13 residues. The trim removed 2 bases at V and 5 bases at J, leaving 3 bases unmatched. The CDR3 nucleotides are TGCGCCAGCAGCTTCGGGACAGTGTATGGCTACACCTTC. It yields the protein CASSFGTVYGYTF.